Presented here are 21 T cell receptor beta chains from one specimen sequenced in a study of T cells in localized non-small cell lung cancer. The protocol was immunoSEQ multiplex PCR, while the TCRdb copy is restricted to in-frame clones and leaves out a portion. The sample shows tens of thousands of clones, about nine tenths of them seen only once. The source was peripheral blood, collected before any cancer treatment. The receptor source for this set is a woman aged 35-75 years with stage I lung adenocarcinoma.

The chain employs TRBV11-1 and TRBJ2-7, with 7 nucleotides matching TRBD1. J lost 2 bases, V lost 6 bases, and 10 bases had no gene match. Germline V gene sequence: CDR1 SGHAT, CDR2 FQDESV (reference sequence). The CDR3 runs 15 residues. CDR3 sequence: CASSKGTDSPYEQYF. DNA of the CDR3: TGTGCCAGCAGTAAGGGGACAGACTCCCCCTACGAGCAGTACTTC.

This chain links TRBV19 with TRBJ2-7, with D possibly being TRBD1 or TRBD2 (5 bases each). V lost 5 bases to trimming and J lost 2 bases, with 22 bases between them. Germline CDR1 LNHDA, CDR2 SQIVND (reference sequence). The CDR3 runs 17 residues. CDR3 protein: CASSDPGTGLVTYEQYF. DNA for the CDR3: TGTGCCAGTAGTGATCCCGGGACCGGGTTAGTGACCTACGAGCAGTACTTC.

The chain couples TRBV5-1 to TRBJ2-4; D tentatively fits TRBD1 or TRBD2 (6 bases each). Trimming stripped 4 bases from V and 3 bases from J, with 11 bases between. Germline CDR1 is SGHRS and CDR2 is YFSETQ. The CDR3 covers 14 residues. CDR3 region: CASSPEGGKNIQYF. DNA of the CDR3: TGCGCCAGCAGCCCGGAGGGGGGCAAAAACATTCAGTACTTC.

The rearrangement uses TRBV11-2 and TRBJ1-3; tentatively, D is TRBD1 (6 bases). Trimming took 5 bases from V and 5 from J, leaving 10 bases between them. The CDR3 has 13 residues. Germline CDR1 and CDR2: SGHAT and FQNNGV. CDR3 protein: CASSRTDRNTIYF. The CDR3 nucleotides are TGTGCCAGCAGCAGGACAGATAGAAACACCATATATTTT.

The chain recombines TRBV11-2 with TRBJ2-3; D is ambiguous. The germline V gene has CDR1 SGHAT and CDR2 FQNNGV. Between the trimmed V and J ends, which lost 5 bases and 0 bases, there was a span of 12 bases. The CDR3 contains 15 residues. CDR3 coding DNA: TGTGCCAGCAGCCCCCGGCTGGTTAGCACAGATACGCAGTATTTT. It yields the protein CASSPRLVSTDTQYF.

The chain is built from TRBV27 and TRBJ2-5; no definite D call. V lost 3 bases to trimming and J lost 5 bases, with 13 bases between them. Looked up from germline, CDR1 is MNHEY and CDR2 is SMNVEV (reference sequence). There are 14 residues in the CDR3. The CDR3: CASSLSPTGETQYF. The CDR3 region has the DNA TGTGCCAGCAGTTTGTCTCCGACTGGGGAGACCCAGTACTTC.

This clone was counted a single time. This chain links TRBV21-1 with TRBJ1-2; the table names TRBD1, a call not compared with the DNA. TRBV21-1 is an annotated pseudogene. The CDR3 totals 16 residues. CDR3 DNA: TGTGCCAGCAGCATTTTCTACAGGGATCCAATCTATGGCTACACCTTC. Translation gives CASSIFYRDPIYGYTF.

The rearrangement uses TRBV7-9 and TRBJ2-5; tentative D call: TRBD1 (5 bases). Between the trimmed V and J ends, which lost 1 base and 2 bases, there was a span of 8 bases. The CDR3 runs to 14 residues. Germline assignment: CDR1 SEHNR and CDR2 FQNEAQ (reference sequence). CDR3 in amino acids: CASSLGGWQETQYF. DNA for the CDR3: TGTGCCAGCAGCTTAGGGGGCTGGCAAGAGACCCAGTACTTC. Filled out from reference TRBV7-9 and TRBJ2-5, the complete variable domain reads DTGVSQNPRHKITKRGQNVTFRCDPISEHNRLYWYRQTLGQGPEFLTYFQNEAQLEKSRLLSDRFSAERPKGSFSTLEIQRTEQGDSAMYLCASSLGGWQETQYFGPGTRLLVL.

This chain links TRBV7-9 with TRBJ2-7; D is unresolved. The length of the CDR3 is 12 residues. V lost 5 bases, J lost 0 bases, and 5 bases lay in between. Looked up from germline, CDR1 is SEHNR and CDR2 is FQNEAQ (reference sequence). This chain's CDR3 is CASSLSSYEQYF. The DNA of the CDR3 is TGTGCCAGCAGCCTTTCCTCCTACGAGCAGTACTTC.

This clone was detected once. The chain couples TRBV29-1 to TRBJ1-1, with 9 positions matching TRBD1. The CDR3 length is 13 residues. After removal of 6 bases from V and 4 bases from J, the junction contained 6 bases not matched to a gene. The germline V gene has CDR1 SQVTM and CDR2 ANQGSEA. Here the CDR3 DNA reads TGCAGCGTAGCACAGGGGGCCGGCACTGAAGCTTTCTTT. Translated: CSVAQGAGTEAFF.

The chain joins TRBV10-3 to TRBJ1-1; perhaps TRBD1 as D (5 bases). CDR3 length: 15 amino acids. V was pared by 4 bases and J by 0 bases, with 12 bases between. CDR1 is ENHRY, CDR2 SYGVKD, per germline. This CDR3 reads CAISGGVGMNTEAFF. The CDR3 DNA sequence: TGTGCCATCAGTGGGGGGGTGGGAATGAACACTGAAGCTTTCTTT.

The chain has TRBV9 and TRBJ2-5; 8 nucleotides agree with TRBD1. Germline assignment: CDR1 SGDLS and CDR2 YYNGEE. Trimming took 4 bases from V and 2 from J; bases not matched to a gene: 4. CDR3 length: 14 residues. CDR3 nucleotide sequence: TGTGCCAGCAGCTCAACAGGGGGGCAAGAGACCCAGTACTTC. Protein product: CASSSTGGQETQYF.

The chain joins TRBV4-2 to TRBJ2-7; 11 positions agree with TRBD2. CDR1 LGHNA and CDR2 YNFKEQ come from the germline V gene. The CDR3 runs 16 residues. V was clipped by 3 bases and J by 2 bases; unmatched bases: 6. The CDR3: CASSHPTSGGPYEQYF. CDR3 in DNA: TGTGCCAGCAGCCACCCCACTAGCGGGGGTCCCTACGAGCAGTACTTC.

The chain is built from TRBV28 and TRBJ1-1, with D possibly being TRBD1 (6 bases). This CDR3 has 14 residues. Looked up from germline, CDR1 is MDHEN and CDR2 is SYDVKM. Trimming removed 10 bases from V and 4 bases from J, with 19 bases in between. The CDR3 protein is CATLGHQWSTEAFF. For the CDR3, the DNA is TGTGCCACCTTGGGACATCAATGGAGCACTGAAGCTTTCTTT.

This chain connects TRBV28 to TRBJ1-1; tentatively, D is TRBD1 (5 bases). The V end lost 3 bases, the J end lost 0 bases, and 11 bases lay between the germline ends. The CDR3 consists of 15 residues. Germline CDR1 reads MDHEN; CDR2 reads SYDVKM. The CDR3: CASSLGGTLNTEAFF. The CDR3 nucleotides are TGTGCCAGCAGTTTGGGGGGAACTCTGAACACTGAAGCTTTCTTT.

The chain combines TRBV7-2 with TRBJ1-5, with 7 bases identical to TRBD1. J lost 2 bases, V lost 4 bases, and 5 bases had no gene match. Germline-derived CDR1 and CDR2 are SGHTA and FQGNSA. The CDR3 consists of 15 residues. In DNA form, the CDR3 reads TGTGCCAGCAGCTGGGGACAGTCCGGCAATCAGCCCCAGCATTTT. It codes for CASSWGQSGNQPQHF.

The V call is TRBV4-2, the J call TRBJ1-1, with D hard to call. V was shortened by 1 base and J by 1 base, with 10 bases between the two germline ends. Germline CDR1 LGHNA, CDR2 YNFKEQ. This CDR3 contains 15 residues. The CDR3 bases are TGTGCCAGCAGCCAAGTCGCGACGGAGAACACTGAAGCTTTCTTT. Protein product: CASSQVATENTEAFF.

This chain uses TRBV29-1 with TRBJ2-7, with D possibly matching TRBD1 (5 bases). Deletions cut 1 base from V and 1 base from J, with 35 bases between. This CDR3 is 22 amino acids long. The germline V gene has CDR1 SQVTM and CDR2 ANQGSEA. Here the CDR3 DNA reads TGCAGCGTTGAAGTTGACTTCAGTACAGGTCGCGTTGAGACAGACAATTCCTACGAGCAGTACTTC. Translation: CSVEVDFSTGRVETDNSYEQYF.

A few counts support this clone. V is TRBV7-9 and J is TRBJ2-1, with 8 bases matching TRBD2. J gave up 4 bases and V 0 bases, and 2 bases lay outside the gene matches. Germline V gene sequence: CDR1 SEHNR, CDR2 FQNEAQ (reference sequence). The CDR3 has 15 amino acids. The CDR3 loop reads CASSLALAEYNEQFF. In DNA, the CDR3 is TGTGCCAGCAGCTTAGCACTAGCGGAATACAATGAGCAGTTCTTC. Full variable domain (rest looked up from reference TRBV7-9 and TRBJ2-1): DTGVSQNPRHKITKRGQNVTFRCDPISEHNRLYWYRQTLGQGPEFLTYFQNEAQLEKSRLLSDRFSAERPKGSFSTLEIQRTEQGDSAMYLCASSLALAEYNEQFFGPGTRLTVL.

The chain combines TRBV11-2 with TRBJ1-4, with D hard to call. CDR1 is SGHAT and CDR2 is FQNNGV in the germline V gene. V lost 3 bases, J lost 0 bases, and 5 bases lay in between. The CDR3 sequence is 14 residues long. The DNA of the CDR3 is TGTGCCAGCAGCTTTCTGGCAACTAATGAAAAACTGTTTTTT. It yields the protein CASSFLATNEKLFF.

In this sample, this clone turned up once. The V gene is TRBV5-1, the J gene TRBJ2-7; possibly TRBD1 for D (6 bases). CDR1 is SGHRS and CDR2 is YFSETQ in the germline V gene. CDR3 length equals 15 residues. Trimming left V 1 base short and J 6 bases short, with 17 bases between. The CDR3 DNA follows: TGCGCCAGCAGCTTGACAGCTCAGACAGGAGGCGAGCAGTACTTC. This translates into CASSLTAQTGGEQYF.